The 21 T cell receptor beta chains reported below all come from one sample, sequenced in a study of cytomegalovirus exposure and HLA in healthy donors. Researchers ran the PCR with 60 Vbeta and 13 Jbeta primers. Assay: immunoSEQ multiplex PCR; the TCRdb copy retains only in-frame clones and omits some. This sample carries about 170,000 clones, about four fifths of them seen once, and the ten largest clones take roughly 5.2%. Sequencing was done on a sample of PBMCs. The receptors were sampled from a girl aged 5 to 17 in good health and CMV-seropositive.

The CDR3 nucleotides are TGTGCCAGCAGCTTCGGGACAGGGCAAAACATTCAGTACTTC. Encoded protein: CASSFGTGQNIQYF. The genes are TRBV7-9 and TRBJ2-4; 9 nucleotides match TRBD1. J gave up 5 bases and V 3 bases, and 2 bases lay outside the gene matches. The CDR3 is 14 amino acids. CDR1 and CDR2 from the germline V gene are SEHNR and FQNEAQ (reference sequence).

The CDR3 is CASSVRGEAFF. DNA for the CDR3: TGTGCCAGTTCGGTTAGGGGAGAAGCTTTCTTT. This chain links TRBV2 with TRBJ1-1; a weak D match, TRBD1 (5 bases). This CDR3 has 11 amino acids. V lost 9 bases, J lost 8 bases, and 13 bases lay in between. CDR1 and CDR2 from the germline V gene are SNHLY and FYNNEI. Supplemented by reference TRBV2 and TRBJ1-1, the full variable domain reads EPEVTQTPSHQVTQMGQEVILRCVPISNHLYFYWYRQILGQKVEFLVSFYNNEISEKSEIFDDQFSVERPDGSNFTLKIRSTKLEDSAMYFCASSVRGEAFFGQGTRLTVV.

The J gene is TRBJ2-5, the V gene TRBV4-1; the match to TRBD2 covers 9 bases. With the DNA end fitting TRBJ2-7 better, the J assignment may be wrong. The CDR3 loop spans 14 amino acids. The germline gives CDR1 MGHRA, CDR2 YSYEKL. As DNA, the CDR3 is TGCGCCAGCAGCCACCAACTAGCGGGCTACGAGCAGTACTTC. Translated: CASSHQLAGYEQYF.

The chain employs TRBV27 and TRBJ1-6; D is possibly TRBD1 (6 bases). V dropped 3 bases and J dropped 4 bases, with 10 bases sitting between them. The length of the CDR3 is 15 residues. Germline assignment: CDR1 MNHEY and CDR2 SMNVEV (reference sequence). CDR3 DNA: TGTGCCAGCAGTTTGGGCAGGGGTTATAATTCACCCCTCCACTTT. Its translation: CASSLGRGYNSPLHF.

The CDR3 DNA reads as TGTGCCAGCAGCCCACTCCTGGACAGGGGGTTTGAGTATGGCTACACCTTC. Translating gives CASSPLLDRGFEYGYTF. The genes are TRBV7-8 and TRBJ1-2, with 10 bases lining up with TRBD1. J gave up 5 bases and V 5 bases, and 14 bases lay outside the gene matches. CDR1 SGHVS and CDR2 FQNEAQ come from the germline V gene. This CDR3 contains 17 residues.

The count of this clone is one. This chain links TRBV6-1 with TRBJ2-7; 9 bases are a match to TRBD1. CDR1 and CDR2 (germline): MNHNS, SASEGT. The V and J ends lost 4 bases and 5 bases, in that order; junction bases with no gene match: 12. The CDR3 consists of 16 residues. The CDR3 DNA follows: TGTGCCAGCAGTGGACCGGGACAGGGTCCCTCGGACGAGCAGTACTTC. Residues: CASSGPGQGPSDEQYF.

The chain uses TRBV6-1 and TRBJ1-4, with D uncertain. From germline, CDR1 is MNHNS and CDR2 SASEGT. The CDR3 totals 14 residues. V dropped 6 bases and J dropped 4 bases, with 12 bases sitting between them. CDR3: CASRIVGSNEKLFF. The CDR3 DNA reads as TGTGCCAGCAGAATTGTGGGGAGTAATGAAAAACTGTTTTTT.

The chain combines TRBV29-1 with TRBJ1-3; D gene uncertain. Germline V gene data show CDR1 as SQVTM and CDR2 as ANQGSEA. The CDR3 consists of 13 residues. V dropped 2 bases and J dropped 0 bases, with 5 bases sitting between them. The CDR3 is CSVETVSGNTIYF. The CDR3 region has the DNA TGCAGCGTTGAAACAGTCTCTGGAAACACCATATATTTT.

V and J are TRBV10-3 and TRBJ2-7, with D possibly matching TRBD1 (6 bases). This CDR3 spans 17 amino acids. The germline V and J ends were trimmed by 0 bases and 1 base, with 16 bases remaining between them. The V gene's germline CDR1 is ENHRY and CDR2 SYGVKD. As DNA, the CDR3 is TGTGCCATCAGTGAGTCTTTTTGGACAGAAGGGTCCTACGAGCAGTACTTC. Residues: CAISESFWTEGSYEQYF.

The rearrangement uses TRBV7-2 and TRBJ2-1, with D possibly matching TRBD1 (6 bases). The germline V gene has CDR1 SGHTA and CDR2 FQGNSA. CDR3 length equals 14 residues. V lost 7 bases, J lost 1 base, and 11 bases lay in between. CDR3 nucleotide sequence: TGTGCCAGCAAGCAGGGGAGATCCTACAATGAGCAGTTCTTC. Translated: CASKQGRSYNEQFF.

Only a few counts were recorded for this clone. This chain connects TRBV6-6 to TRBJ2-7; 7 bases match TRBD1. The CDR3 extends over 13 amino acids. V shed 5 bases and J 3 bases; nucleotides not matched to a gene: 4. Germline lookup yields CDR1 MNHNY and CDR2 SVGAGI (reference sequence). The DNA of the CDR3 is TGTGCCAGCAGTGAGACAGGGAACTACGAGCAGTACTTC. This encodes CASSETGNYEQYF.

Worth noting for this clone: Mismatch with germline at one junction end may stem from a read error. Here the CDR3 reads CASSQLGQPLAKNSQYF. CDR3 nucleotide sequence: TGTGCCAGCAGCCAACTGGGACAGCCCTTGGCCAAAAACAGTCAGTACTTC. This rearrangement joins TRBV5-6 to TRBJ2-4, with 7 bases aligning to TRBD1. CDR1 and CDR2 (germline): SGHDT, YYEEEE. The CDR3 loop spans 17 amino acids. Looking up the rest from reference TRBV5-6 and TRBJ2-4 gives the full variable domain: DAGVTQSPTHLIKTRGQQVTLRCSPKSGHDTVSWYQQALGQGPQFIFQYYEEEERQRGNFPDRFSGHQFPNYSSELNVNALLLGDSALYLCASSQLGQPLAKNSQYFGAGTRLSVL.

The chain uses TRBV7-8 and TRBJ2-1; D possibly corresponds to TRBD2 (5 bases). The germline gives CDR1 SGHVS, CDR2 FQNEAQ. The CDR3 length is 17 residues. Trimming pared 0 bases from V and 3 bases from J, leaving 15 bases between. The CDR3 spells CASSLAPSGILYNEQFF. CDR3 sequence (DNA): TGTGCCAGCAGCTTAGCGCCTTCGGGGATCCTCTACAATGAGCAGTTCTTC.

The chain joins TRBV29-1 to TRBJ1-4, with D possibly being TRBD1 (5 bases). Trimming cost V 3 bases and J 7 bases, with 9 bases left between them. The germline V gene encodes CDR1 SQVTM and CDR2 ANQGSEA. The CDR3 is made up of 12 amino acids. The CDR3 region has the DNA TGCAGCGTTGAGACCGGGGGTGAAAAACTGTTTTTT. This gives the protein CSVETGGEKLFF.

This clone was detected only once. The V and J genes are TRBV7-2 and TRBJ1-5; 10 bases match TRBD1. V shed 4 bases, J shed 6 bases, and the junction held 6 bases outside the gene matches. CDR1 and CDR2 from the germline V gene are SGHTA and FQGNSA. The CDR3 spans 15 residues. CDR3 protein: CASSSATGGVQPQHF. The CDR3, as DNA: TGTGCCAGCAGCTCAGCGACAGGGGGCGTTCAGCCCCAGCATTTT.

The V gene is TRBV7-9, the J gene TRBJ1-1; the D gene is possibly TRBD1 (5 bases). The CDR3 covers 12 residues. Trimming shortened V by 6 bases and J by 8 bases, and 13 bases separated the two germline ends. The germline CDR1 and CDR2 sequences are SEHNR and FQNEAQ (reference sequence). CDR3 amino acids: CASSPGALEAFF. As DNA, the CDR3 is TGTGCCAGCAGTCCTGGGGCTTTAGAAGCTTTCTTT. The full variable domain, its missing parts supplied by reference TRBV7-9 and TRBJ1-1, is DTGVSQNPRHKITKRGQNVTFRCDPISEHNRLYWYRQTLGQGPEFLTYFQNEAQLEKSRLLSDRFSAERPKGSFSTLEIQRTEQGDSAMYLCASSPGALEAFFGQGTRLTVV.

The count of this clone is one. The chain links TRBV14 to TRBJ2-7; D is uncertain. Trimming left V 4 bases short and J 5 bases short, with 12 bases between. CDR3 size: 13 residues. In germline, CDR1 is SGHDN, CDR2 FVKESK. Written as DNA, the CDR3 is TGTGCCAGCAGCCCAACCATAGAGCACGAGCAGTACTTC. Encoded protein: CASSPTIEHEQYF. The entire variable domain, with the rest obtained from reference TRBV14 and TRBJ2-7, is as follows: EAGVTQFPSHSVIEKGQTVTLRCDPISGHDNLYWYRRVMGKEIKFLLHFVKESKQDESGMPNNRFLAERTGGTYSTLKVQPAELEDSGVYFCASSPTIEHEQYFGPGTRLTVT.

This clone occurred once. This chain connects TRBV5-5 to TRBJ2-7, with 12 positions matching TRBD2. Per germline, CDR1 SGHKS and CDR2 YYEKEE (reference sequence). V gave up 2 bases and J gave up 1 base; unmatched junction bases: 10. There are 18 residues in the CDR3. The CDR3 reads CASSFRLAGAGVSYEQYF. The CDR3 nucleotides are TGTGCCAGCAGCTTTCGACTAGCGGGGGCAGGAGTTTCCTACGAGCAGTACTTC.

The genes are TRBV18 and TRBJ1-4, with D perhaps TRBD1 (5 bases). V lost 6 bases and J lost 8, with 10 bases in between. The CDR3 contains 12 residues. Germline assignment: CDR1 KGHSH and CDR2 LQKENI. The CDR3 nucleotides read TGTGCCAGCTCGGGGGGTCTGGAAAAACTGTTTTTT. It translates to CASSGGLEKLFF. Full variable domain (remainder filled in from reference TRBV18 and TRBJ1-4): NAGVMQNPRHLVRRRGQEARLRCSPMKGHSHVYWYRQLPEEGLKFMVYLQKENIIDESGMPKERFSAEFPKEGPSILRIQQVVRGDSAAYFCASSGGLEKLFFGSGTQLSVL.

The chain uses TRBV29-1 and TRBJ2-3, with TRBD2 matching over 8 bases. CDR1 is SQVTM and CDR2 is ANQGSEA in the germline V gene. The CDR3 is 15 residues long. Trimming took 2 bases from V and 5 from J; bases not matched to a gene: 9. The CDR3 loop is CSVELAGGAIDTQYF. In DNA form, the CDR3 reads TGCAGCGTTGAATTGGCGGGGGGAGCTATAGATACGCAGTATTTT.

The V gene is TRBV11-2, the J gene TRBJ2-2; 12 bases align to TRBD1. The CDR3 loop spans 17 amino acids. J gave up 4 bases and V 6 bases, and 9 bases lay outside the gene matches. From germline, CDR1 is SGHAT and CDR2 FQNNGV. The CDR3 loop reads CASRKPGQGARTGELFF. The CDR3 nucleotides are TGTGCCAGCAGGAAACCGGGACAGGGGGCGCGCACCGGGGAGCTGTTTTTT.